These 25 T cell receptor beta chains were sequenced from one sample in a study of cytomegalovirus exposure and HLA in healthy donors. Use of 60 Vbeta and 13 Jbeta primers characterized the PCR. Using immunoSEQ multiplex PCR, the repertoire was profiled, and TCRdb retains in-frame clones only, with some absent. The sample yields 150,000 to 200,000 clones, under 75% seen once. Sequenced input: PBMCs. The receptor source for this set is a man in his forties in good health and CMV-seropositive.

This clone was counted a few times. CDR3 nucleotide sequence: TGTGCCAGCAGCTTACCTAGCAGGGGCGAGCAGTACTTC. This codes for CASSLPSRGEQYF. The chain uses TRBV13 and TRBJ2-7; maybe TRBD1 (6 bases). Trimming left V 2 bases short and J 6 bases short, with 11 bases between. Germline V CDR1 and CDR2: PRHDT, FYEKMQ (reference sequence). The CDR3 covers 13 residues.

This chain connects TRBV29-1 to TRBJ1-1; the D is unclear. Germline V gives CDR1 SQVTM, CDR2 ANQGSEA. The germline V and J ends were trimmed by 4 bases and 12 bases, with 6 bases remaining between them. CDR3 length equals 8 residues. This CDR3 reads CSVGGPFF. Written as DNA, the CDR3 is TGCAGCGTTGGAGGGCCTTTCTTT.

This rearrangement joins TRBV7-3 to TRBJ2-6, with unresolved D. The CDR3 is 16 residues long. The germline V gene encodes CDR1 SGHTA and CDR2 FQGTGA. The V gene lost 0 bases and the J gene lost 0 bases, with 6 bases spanning the gap. The CDR3 is CASSLTASSGANVLTF. In nucleotides, the CDR3 is TGTGCCAGCAGCTTAACCGCCAGCTCTGGGGCCAACGTCCTGACTTTC.

The V and J genes are TRBV5-4 and TRBJ1-1; D unresolved. This CDR3 contains 14 residues. From germline, CDR1 is SGHNT and CDR2 YYREEE (reference sequence). V lost 0 bases, J lost 4 bases, and 10 bases lay in between. Here the CDR3 reads CASSLVLESTEAFF. The CDR3 bases are TGTGCCAGCAGCTTGGTGTTGGAGAGCACTGAAGCTTTCTTT.

The V gene is TRBV5-8, the J gene TRBJ1-5; the D gene is possibly TRBD1 (6 bases). Trimming took 7 bases from V and 2 from J, leaving 22 bases between them. From germline, CDR1 is SGHTS and CDR2 YDEGEE. This CDR3 region has 17 residues. The CDR3 DNA reads TGTGCCAGCGTCCCCCGCTTGTTCAGGGGAGGCAATCAGCCCCAGCATTTT. Translated, it gives CASVPRLFRGGNQPQHF.

The chain has TRBV5-6 and TRBJ2-3; a weak D match, TRBD2 (6 bases). Trimming removed 7 bases from V and 5 bases from J, with 23 bases in between. The length of the CDR3 is 16 residues. CDR1 SGHDT and CDR2 YYEEEE come from the germline V gene. CDR3 region: CASGLGTSRNLDTQYF. The CDR3 nucleotides are TGTGCCAGCGGTTTAGGGACTTCTCGAAACTTAGATACGCAGTATTTT. Drawing the rest from reference TRBV5-6 and TRBJ2-3, the complete variable domain is DAGVTQSPTHLIKTRGQQVTLRCSPKSGHDTVSWYQQALGQGPQFIFQYYEEEERQRGNFPDRFSGHQFPNYSSELNVNALLLGDSALYLCASGLGTSRNLDTQYFGPGTRLTVL.

This clone has just one count. The rearrangement uses TRBV9 and TRBJ2-7; TRBD1 matches 7 bases. The germline V gene encodes CDR1 SGDLS and CDR2 YYNGEE. V dropped 0 bases and J dropped 2; count of bases not matched to a gene: 11. The length of the CDR3 is 17 residues. The CDR3 DNA follows: TGTGCCAGCAGCGTAGACGGACCTATGACAGGGACCTACGAGCAGTACTTC. Amino acid sequence: CASSVDGPMTGTYEQYF.

The chain has TRBV5-4 and TRBJ1-6; TRBD1 is a possible D gene (5 bases). Germline V gives CDR1 SGHNT, CDR2 YYREEE (reference sequence). V shed 3 bases and J shed 13 bases, with 11 bases lying between them. CDR3 size: 12 residues. The CDR3 DNA follows: TGTGCCAGCAGCTCCAGGGAGGAGCCCCTCCACTTT. Protein product: CASSSREEPLHF.

The chain recombines TRBV7-2 with TRBJ1-4; D ambiguous. CDR3 size: 14 residues. V dropped 7 bases and J dropped 8 bases, with 17 bases sitting between them. The germline V gene has CDR1 SGHTA and CDR2 FQGNSA. The CDR3 reads CASKRPRREEKLFF. CDR3 sequence (DNA): TGTGCCAGCAAGAGGCCGCGTCGGGAAGAAAAACTGTTTTTT.

This chain links TRBV18 with TRBJ1-6; D gene ambiguous. CDR1 and CDR2 from the germline V gene are KGHSH and LQKENI. Trimming cost V 5 bases and J 0 bases, with 8 bases left between them. The CDR3 contains 15 residues. The CDR3 nucleotides read TGTGCCAGCTCAGCACAGAGCTCCTATAATTCACCCCTCCACTTT. Translated, it gives CASSAQSSYNSPLHF.

V is TRBV5-1 and J is TRBJ1-2, with TRBD1 identical over 8 bases. Trimming took 0 bases from V and 4 from J; bases not matched to a gene: 5. Germline V gene sequence: CDR1 SGHRS, CDR2 YFSETQ. The length of the CDR3 is 15 residues. CDR3 in DNA: TGCGCCAGCAGCTTGGGGGGACAGGACCCCTATGGCTACACCTTC. Translated, it gives CASSLGGQDPYGYTF.

This rearrangement joins TRBV4-1 to TRBJ2-5; tentatively, D is TRBD2 (5 bases). The J call is uncertain, as TRBJ2-7 better fits the DNA end. The CDR3 length is 15 residues. Germline-derived CDR1 and CDR2 are MGHRA and YSYEKL. The CDR3 region has the DNA TGCGCCAGCAGCACAGCGGCAAGGAGCTCCTACGAGCAGTACTTC. Protein product: CASSTAARSSYEQYF.

This chain links TRBV7-2 with TRBJ2-1; perhaps TRBD1 as D (6 bases). V dropped 0 bases and J dropped 10 bases, with 22 bases sitting between them. The CDR3 is 17 residues long. Germline V gives CDR1 SGHTA, CDR2 FQGNSA. In DNA form, the CDR3 reads TGTGCCAGCAGCTTAGCGTCCCCCGGACAGACCTTGGGAGAGCAGTTCTTC. The encoded protein is CASSLASPGQTLGEQFF.

This chain links TRBV19 with TRBJ1-5; D gene ambiguous. The CDR3 runs 14 residues. Germline V gives CDR1 LNHDA, CDR2 SQIVND (reference sequence). Trimming stripped 3 bases from V and 3 bases from J, with 9 bases between. The CDR3 region has the DNA TGTGCCAGTAGTATTCGGGTAAACAATCAGCCCCAGCATTTT. Translated, it gives CASSIRVNNQPQHF. Filled out from reference TRBV19 and TRBJ1-5, the complete variable domain reads DGGITQSPKYLFRKEGQNVTLSCEQNLNHDAMYWYRQDPGQGLRLIYYSQIVNDFQKGDIAEGYSVSREKKESFPLTVTSAQKNPTAFYLCASSIRVNNQPQHFGDGTRLSIL.

This clone was counted a few times. In DNA, the CDR3 is TGTGCCAGCTTGGGCATCTCCTACGAGCAGTACTTC. This codes for CASLGISYEQYF. The rearrangement uses TRBV7-9 and TRBJ2-7, with no clear D. Trimming shortened V by 8 bases and J by 0 bases, and 8 bases separated the two germline ends. CDR3 length equals 12 residues. CDR1 SEHNR and CDR2 FQNEAQ come from the germline V gene (reference sequence).

V gene TRBV6-1 combines with J gene TRBJ2-2; no firm D call. V gave up 4 bases and J gave up 4 bases, with 13 bases separating them. CDR1 and CDR2 from the germline V gene are MNHNS and SASEGT. The CDR3 sequence is 15 residues long. The CDR3 nucleotides are TGTGCCAGCAGTGCGAGAGAATACGGCACCGGGGAGCTGTTTTTT. Amino acid sequence: CASSAREYGTGELFF.

This chain joins TRBV7-2 and TRBJ1-2, with 9 bases aligning to TRBD1. V shed 4 bases, J shed 0 bases, and the junction held 9 bases outside the gene matches. The CDR3 sequence is 17 residues long. Germline V gene lookup returns CDR1 SGHTA and CDR2 FQGNSA. The CDR3: CASSSIRDRATNYGYTF. CDR3 nucleotides: TGTGCCAGCAGCTCGATCCGGGACAGGGCCACTAACTATGGCTACACCTTC.

This clone was found a few times. The chain combines TRBV30 with TRBJ2-2; 9 bases agree with TRBD1. CDR3 length equals 14 residues. Germline lookup yields CDR1 GTSNPN and CDR2 SVGIG (reference sequence). Trimming removed 4 bases from V and 5 bases from J; junction bases left unmatched: 5. The CDR3 DNA follows: TGTGCCTGGACCACAGGACAGGGGACCGGGGAGCTGTTTTTT. It specifies CAWTTGQGTGELFF.

The V and J genes are TRBV11-2 and TRBJ1-2; D is ambiguous. V gave up 1 base and J gave up 1 base, with 7 bases separating them. Germline CDR1 is SGHAT and CDR2 is FQNNGV. This CDR3 region has 14 residues. The CDR3 is CASSLGSLNYGYTF. CDR3 nucleotides: TGTGCCAGCAGCTTAGGTTCACTTAACTATGGCTACACCTTC.

The J gene is TRBJ2-5, the V gene TRBV14; 12 nucleotides line up with TRBD2. This CDR3 spans 15 amino acids. Germline lookup yields CDR1 SGHDN and CDR2 FVKESK. Trimming took 4 bases from V and 6 from J; bases not matched to a gene: 6. In DNA, the CDR3 is TGTGCCAGCAGCCCCCGGACTAGCGGGGCGAAGACCCAGTACTTC. It specifies CASSPRTSGAKTQYF.

The chain is built from TRBV30 and TRBJ2-7; D remains ambiguous. With 0 bases removed from V and 2 bases from J, the gap between germline ends came to 8 bases. The CDR3 extends over 13 amino acids. Germline V gene data show CDR1 as GTSNPN and CDR2 as SVGIG (reference sequence). The CDR3 protein is CAWSVDTAYEQYF. The CDR3 nucleotides read TGTGCCTGGAGTGTTGACACTGCCTACGAGCAGTACTTC.

This clone was counted between two and nine times. V usage is TRBV2 and J usage is TRBJ2-2; maybe TRBD1 (5 bases). Trimming took off 4 bases at V and 3 bases at J, with 12 bases between the two ends. Germline assignment: CDR1 SNHLY and CDR2 FYNNEI. CDR3 length: 15 residues. CDR3 bases: TGTGCCAGCAGTGGACAGAGCGCCTACACCGGGGAGCTGTTTTTT. As protein: CASSGQSAYTGELFF.

This rearrangement joins TRBV10-3 to TRBJ1-5; no clear D gene. Per the germline V gene, CDR1 is ENHRY and CDR2 is SYGVKD. There are 15 residues in the CDR3. Trimming removed 0 bases from V and 0 bases from J, with 6 bases in between. As DNA, the CDR3 is TGTGCCATCAGTGAGTCCCCACTTAGCAATCAGCCCCAGCATTTT. Translating gives CAISESPLSNQPQHF.

V usage is TRBV25-1 and J usage is TRBJ2-3; 10 bases line up with TRBD1. Looked up from germline, CDR1 is MGHDK and CDR2 is SYGVNS. The junction had 2 bases not matched to a gene; V was cut back by 3 bases and J by 5 bases. The CDR3 is 14 amino acids. CDR3 DNA: TGTGCCAGCAGTGACCGGACAGGGGGAGATACGCAGTATTTT. It is translated as CASSDRTGGDTQYF.

J is TRBJ1-1 and V is TRBV16, with a weak D call TRBD1 (6 bases). Germline lookup yields CDR1 KGHSY and CDR2 FQNENV. V was shortened by 0 bases and J by 7 bases, with 15 bases between the two germline ends. The CDR3 totals 15 residues. The CDR3 spells CASSQSRGGSGEAFF. As DNA, the CDR3 is TGTGCCAGCAGCCAATCAAGGGGGGGCTCGGGTGAAGCTTTCTTT.